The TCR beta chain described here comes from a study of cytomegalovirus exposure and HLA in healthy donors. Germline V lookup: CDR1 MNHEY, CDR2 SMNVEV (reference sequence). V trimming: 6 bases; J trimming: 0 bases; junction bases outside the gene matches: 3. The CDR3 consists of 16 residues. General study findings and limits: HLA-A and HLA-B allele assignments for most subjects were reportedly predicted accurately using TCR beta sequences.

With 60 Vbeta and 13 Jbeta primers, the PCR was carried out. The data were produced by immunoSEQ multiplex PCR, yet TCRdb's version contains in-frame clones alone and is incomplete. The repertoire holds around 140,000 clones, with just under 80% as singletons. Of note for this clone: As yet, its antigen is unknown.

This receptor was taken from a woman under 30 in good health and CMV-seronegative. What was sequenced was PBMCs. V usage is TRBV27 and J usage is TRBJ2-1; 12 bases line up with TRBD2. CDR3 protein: CASRGLAGASYNEQFF. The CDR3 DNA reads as TGTGCCAGCAGGGGACTAGCGGGCGCCTCCTACAATGAGCAGTTCTTC.